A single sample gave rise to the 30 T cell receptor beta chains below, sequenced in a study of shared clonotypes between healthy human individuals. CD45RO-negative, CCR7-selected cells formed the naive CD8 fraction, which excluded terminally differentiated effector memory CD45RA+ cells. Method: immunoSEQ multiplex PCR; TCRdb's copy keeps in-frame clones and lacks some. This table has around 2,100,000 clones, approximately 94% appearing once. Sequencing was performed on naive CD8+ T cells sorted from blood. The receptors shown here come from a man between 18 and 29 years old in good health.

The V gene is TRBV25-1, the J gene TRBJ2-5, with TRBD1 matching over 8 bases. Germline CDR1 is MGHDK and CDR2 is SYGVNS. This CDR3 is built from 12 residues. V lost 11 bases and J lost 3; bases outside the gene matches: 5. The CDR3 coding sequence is TGTGCCGCACAGGGGGAGGAAGAGACCCAGTACTTC. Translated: CAAQGEEETQYF.

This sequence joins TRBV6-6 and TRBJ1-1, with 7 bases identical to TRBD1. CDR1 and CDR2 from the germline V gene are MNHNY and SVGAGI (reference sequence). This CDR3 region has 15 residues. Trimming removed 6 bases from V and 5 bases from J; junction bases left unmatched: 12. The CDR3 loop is CASRPTDRERTEAFF. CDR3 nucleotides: TGTGCCAGCAGGCCTACCGACAGGGAGAGGACTGAAGCTTTCTTT.

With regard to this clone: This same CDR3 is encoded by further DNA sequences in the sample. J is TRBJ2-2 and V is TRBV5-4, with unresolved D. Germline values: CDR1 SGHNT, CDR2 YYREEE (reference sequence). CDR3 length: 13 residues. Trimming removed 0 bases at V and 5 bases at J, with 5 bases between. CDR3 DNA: TGTGCCAGCAGCTTGGTCGGGACCGGGGAGCTGTTTTTT. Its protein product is CASSLVGTGELFF.

This CDR3 reads CASSFKGGNQPQHF. As DNA, the CDR3 is TGTGCCAGCAGCTTTAAGGGAGGCAATCAGCCCCAGCATTTT. V is TRBV5-4 and J is TRBJ1-5; D is ambiguous. The CDR3 extends over 14 amino acids. V gave up 2 bases and J gave up 2 bases, with 8 bases separating them. Germline V gene data show CDR1 as SGHNT and CDR2 as YYREEE (reference sequence).

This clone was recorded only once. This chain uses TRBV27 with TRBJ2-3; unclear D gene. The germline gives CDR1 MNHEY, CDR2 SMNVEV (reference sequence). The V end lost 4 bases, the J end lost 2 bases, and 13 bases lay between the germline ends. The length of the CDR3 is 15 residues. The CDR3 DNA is TGTGCCAGCAGTTCCGCAGCAGTGGTCACAGATACGCAGTATTTT. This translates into CASSSAAVVTDTQYF.

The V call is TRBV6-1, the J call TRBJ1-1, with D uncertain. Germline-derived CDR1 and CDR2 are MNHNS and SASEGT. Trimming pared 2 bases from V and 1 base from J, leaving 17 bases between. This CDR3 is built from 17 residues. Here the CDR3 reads CASSELAEGLGNTEAFF. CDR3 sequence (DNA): TGTGCCAGCAGTGAATTGGCTGAGGGTTTGGGGAACACTGAAGCTTTCTTT.

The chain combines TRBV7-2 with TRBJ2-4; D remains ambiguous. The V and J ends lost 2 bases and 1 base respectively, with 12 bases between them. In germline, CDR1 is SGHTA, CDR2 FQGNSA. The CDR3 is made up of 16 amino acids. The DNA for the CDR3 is TGTGCCAGCAGCTTATATATGGGGTTGGCCAAAAACATTCAGTACTTC. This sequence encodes CASSLYMGLAKNIQYF.

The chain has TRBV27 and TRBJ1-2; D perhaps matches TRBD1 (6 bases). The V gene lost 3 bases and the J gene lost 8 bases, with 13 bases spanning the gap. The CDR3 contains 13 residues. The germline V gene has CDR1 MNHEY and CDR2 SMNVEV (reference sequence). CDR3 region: CASSFIGGEGYTF. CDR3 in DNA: TGTGCCAGCAGTTTTATTGGGGGCGAAGGCTACACCTTC.

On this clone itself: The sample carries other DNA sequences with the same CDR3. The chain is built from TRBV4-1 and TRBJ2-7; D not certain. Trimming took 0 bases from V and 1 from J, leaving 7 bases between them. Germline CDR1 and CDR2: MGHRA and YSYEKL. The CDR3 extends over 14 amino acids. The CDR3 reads CASSQDRRSYEQYF. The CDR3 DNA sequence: TGCGCCAGCAGCCAAGATCGCCGTTCCTACGAGCAGTACTTC.

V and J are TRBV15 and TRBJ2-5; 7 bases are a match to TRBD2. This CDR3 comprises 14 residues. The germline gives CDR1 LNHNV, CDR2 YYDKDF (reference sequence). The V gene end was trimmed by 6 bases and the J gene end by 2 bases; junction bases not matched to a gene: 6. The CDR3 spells CATRADGRQETQYF. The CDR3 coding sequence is TGTGCCACCAGAGCGGACGGGAGGCAAGAGACCCAGTACTTC.

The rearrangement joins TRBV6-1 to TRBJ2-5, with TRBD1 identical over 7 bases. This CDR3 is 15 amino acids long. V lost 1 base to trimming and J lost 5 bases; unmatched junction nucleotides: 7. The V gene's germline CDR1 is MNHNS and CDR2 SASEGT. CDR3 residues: CASSEDEGAWETQYF. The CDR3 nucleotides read TGTGCCAGCAGTGAAGACGAGGGGGCCTGGGAGACCCAGTACTTC.

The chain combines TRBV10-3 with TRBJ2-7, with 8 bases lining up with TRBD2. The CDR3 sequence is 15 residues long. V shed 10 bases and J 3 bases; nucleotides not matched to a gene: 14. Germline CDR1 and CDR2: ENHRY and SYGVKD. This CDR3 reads CATGGGPALLYEQYF. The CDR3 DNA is TGTGCCACCGGGGGGGGGCCCGCCCTTCTCTACGAGCAGTACTTC.

CDR3 sequence (DNA): TGCGCCAGCAGCTTGGATCGAGCCACTGGAAACACCATATATTTT. Protein: CASSLDRATGNTIYF. The chain carries TRBV5-1 and TRBJ1-3; D is uncertain. V lost 0 bases to trimming and J lost 2 bases, with 9 bases between them. Germline V gives CDR1 SGHRS, CDR2 YFSETQ. The CDR3 runs to 15 residues.

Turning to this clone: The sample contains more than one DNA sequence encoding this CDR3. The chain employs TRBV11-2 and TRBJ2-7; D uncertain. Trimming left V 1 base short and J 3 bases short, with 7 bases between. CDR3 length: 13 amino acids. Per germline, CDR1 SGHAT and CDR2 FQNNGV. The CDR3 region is CASSLGVGYEQYF. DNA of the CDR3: TGTGCCAGCAGCTTAGGCGTGGGCTACGAGCAGTACTTC.

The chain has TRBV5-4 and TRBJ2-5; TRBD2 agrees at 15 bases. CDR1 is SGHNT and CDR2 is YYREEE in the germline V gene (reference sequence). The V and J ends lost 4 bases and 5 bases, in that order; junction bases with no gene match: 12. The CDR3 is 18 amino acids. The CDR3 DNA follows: TGTGCCAGCAGCCCGGGACTAGCGGGAGGCTGGCGGGAGGAGACCCAGTACTTC. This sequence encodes CASSPGLAGGWREETQYF.

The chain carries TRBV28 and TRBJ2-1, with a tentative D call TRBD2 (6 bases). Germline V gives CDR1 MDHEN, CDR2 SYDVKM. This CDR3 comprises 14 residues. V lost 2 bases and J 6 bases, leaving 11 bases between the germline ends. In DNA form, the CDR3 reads TGTGCCAGCAGTTTACGGAGGGTGCCCAATGAGCAGTTCTTC. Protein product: CASSLRRVPNEQFF.

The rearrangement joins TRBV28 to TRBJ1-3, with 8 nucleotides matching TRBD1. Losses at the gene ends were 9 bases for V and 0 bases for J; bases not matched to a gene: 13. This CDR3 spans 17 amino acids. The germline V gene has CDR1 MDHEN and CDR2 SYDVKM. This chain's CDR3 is CARASRGQGSSGNTIYF. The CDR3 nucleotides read TGTGCCAGGGCCTCAAGAGGACAGGGAAGCTCTGGAAACACCATATATTTT.

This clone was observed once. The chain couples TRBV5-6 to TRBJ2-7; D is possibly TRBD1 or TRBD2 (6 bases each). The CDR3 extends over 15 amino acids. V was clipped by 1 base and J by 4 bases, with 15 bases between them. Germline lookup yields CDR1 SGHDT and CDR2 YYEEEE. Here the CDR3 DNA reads TGTGCCAGCAGCTTGAGGTGGGGGGCGCGATACGAGCAGTACTTC. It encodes CASSLRWGARYEQYF.

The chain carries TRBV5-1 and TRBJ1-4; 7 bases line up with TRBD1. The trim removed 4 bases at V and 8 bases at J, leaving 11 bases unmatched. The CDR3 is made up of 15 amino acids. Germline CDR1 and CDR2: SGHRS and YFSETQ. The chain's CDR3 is CASSDTGAWEEKLFF. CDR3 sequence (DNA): TGCGCCAGCAGCGACACAGGGGCGTGGGAGGAAAAACTGTTTTTT.

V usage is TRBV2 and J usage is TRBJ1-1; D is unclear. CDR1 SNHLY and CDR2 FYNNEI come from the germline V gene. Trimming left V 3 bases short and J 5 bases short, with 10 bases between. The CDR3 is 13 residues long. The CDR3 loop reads CASSDVKGTEAFF. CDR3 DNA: TGTGCCAGCAGTGATGTCAAGGGAACTGAAGCTTTCTTT. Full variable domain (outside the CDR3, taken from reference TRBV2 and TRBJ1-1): EPEVTQTPSHQVTQMGQEVILRCVPISNHLYFYWYRQILGQKVEFLVSFYNNEISEKSEIFDDQFSVERPDGSNFTLKIRSTKLEDSAMYFCASSDVKGTEAFFGQGTRLTVV.

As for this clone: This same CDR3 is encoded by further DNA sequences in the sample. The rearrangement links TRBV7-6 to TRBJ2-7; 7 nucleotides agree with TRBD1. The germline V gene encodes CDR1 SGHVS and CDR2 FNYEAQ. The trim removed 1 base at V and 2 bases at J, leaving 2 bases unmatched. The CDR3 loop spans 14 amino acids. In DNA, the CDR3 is TGTGCCAGCAGCTTAGGGACAGGACCCTACGAGCAGTACTTC. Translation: CASSLGTGPYEQYF.

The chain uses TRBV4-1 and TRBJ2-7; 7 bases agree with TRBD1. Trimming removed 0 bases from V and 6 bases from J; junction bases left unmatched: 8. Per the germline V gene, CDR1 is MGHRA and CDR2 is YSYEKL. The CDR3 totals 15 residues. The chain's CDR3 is CASSQEAGPGGEQYF. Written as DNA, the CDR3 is TGCGCCAGCAGCCAAGAAGCAGGGCCAGGGGGCGAGCAGTACTTC.

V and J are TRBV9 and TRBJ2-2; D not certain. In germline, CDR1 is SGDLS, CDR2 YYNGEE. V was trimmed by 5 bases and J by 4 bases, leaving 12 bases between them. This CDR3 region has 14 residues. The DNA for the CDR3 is TGTGCCAGCAGTGATAACGGACCCACCGGGGAGCTGTTTTTT. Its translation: CASSDNGPTGELFF.

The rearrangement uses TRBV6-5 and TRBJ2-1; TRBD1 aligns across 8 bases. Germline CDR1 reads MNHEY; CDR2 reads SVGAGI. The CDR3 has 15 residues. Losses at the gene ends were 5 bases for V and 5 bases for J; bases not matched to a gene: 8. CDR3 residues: CASSPRTGLNNEQFF. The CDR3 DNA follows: TGTGCCAGCAGTCCGCGGACAGGGCTTAACAATGAGCAGTTCTTC.

The CDR3 loop reads CAWSGDRGNTEAFF. In DNA, the CDR3 is TGTGCCTGGAGTGGGGACAGGGGAAACACTGAAGCTTTCTTT. The rearrangement links TRBV30 to TRBJ1-1; TRBD1 agrees at 10 bases. This CDR3 region has 14 residues. Germline V CDR1 and CDR2: GTSNPN, SVGIG (reference sequence). Unmatched junction bases numbered 1, after V lost 1 base and J lost 2 bases.

The CDR3 sequence is CASSQDYAGGLGSGYTF. CDR3 nucleotide sequence: TGTGCCAGCAGCCAAGATTACGCCGGGGGGCTCGGGTCTGGCTACACCTTC. V and J are TRBV4-2 and TRBJ1-2, with a possible D match to TRBD1 (6 bases). CDR1 and CDR2 from the germline V gene are LGHNA and YNFKEQ. The germline V and J ends were trimmed by 0 bases and 7 bases, with 21 bases remaining between them. The CDR3 loop spans 17 amino acids.

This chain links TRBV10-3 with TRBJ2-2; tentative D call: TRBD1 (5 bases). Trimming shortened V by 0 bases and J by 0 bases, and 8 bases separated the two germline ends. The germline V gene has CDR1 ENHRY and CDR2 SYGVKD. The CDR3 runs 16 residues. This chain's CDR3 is CAISESMDTNTGELFF. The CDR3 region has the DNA TGTGCCATCAGTGAGTCTATGGACACGAACACCGGGGAGCTGTTTTTT.

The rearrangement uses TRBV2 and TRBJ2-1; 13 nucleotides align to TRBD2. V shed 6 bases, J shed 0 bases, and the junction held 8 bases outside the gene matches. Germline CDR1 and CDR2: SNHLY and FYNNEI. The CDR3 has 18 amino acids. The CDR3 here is CASSRGLAGVSSYNEQFF. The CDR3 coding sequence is TGTGCCAGCAGCCGCGGACTAGCGGGGGTTAGCTCCTACAATGAGCAGTTCTTC.

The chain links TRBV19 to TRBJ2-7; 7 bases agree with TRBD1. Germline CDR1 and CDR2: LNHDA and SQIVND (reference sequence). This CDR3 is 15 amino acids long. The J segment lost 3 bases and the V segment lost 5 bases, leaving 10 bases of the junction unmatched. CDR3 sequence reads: CASSARQGMDYEQYF. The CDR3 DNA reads TGTGCCAGTAGTGCTCGACAGGGAATGGACTACGAGCAGTACTTC. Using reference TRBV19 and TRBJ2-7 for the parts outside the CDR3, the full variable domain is DGGITQSPKYLFRKEGQNVTLSCEQNLNHDAMYWYRQDPGQGLRLIYYSQIVNDFQKGDIAEGYSVSREKKESFPLTVTSAQKNPTAFYLCASSARQGMDYEQYFGPGTRLTVT.

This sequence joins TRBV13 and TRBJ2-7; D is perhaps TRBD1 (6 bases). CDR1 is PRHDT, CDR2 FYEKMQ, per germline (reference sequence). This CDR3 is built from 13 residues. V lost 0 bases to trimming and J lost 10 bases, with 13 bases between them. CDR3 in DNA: TGTGCCAGCAGCTTAGGGACAGGTCGCTTCCAGTACTTC. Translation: CASSLGTGRFQYF.